These 31 T cell receptor beta chains were all obtained from the same sample, sequenced in a study of early T cells in non-severe SARS-CoV-2 infection listed by TCRdb under 2021. Receptor amplification or capture employed 5' RACE. The sequencing machine was a NextSeq 500. TCRdb ran its own pipeline on the public reads, namely fastp trimming at Q25 and MiXCR clone calling, and kept in-frame beta chains. CDR3 protein duplicates are merged, each entry listing the most common genes and DNA. The sample contains approximately 71,000 distinct CDR3 sequences, roughly an eighth of them found a single time. The ten most abundant clones make up about 2.5% of the sample. Sequencing used whole blood, obtained at baseline. The source of these receptors is an adult who was a healthcare worker with PCR-confirmed SARS-CoV-2 infection or an uninfected control (not recorded which).

The table lists this clonotype with a few counts. V is TRBV7-8 and J is TRBJ2-5; tentative D call: TRBD1 (6 bases). The germline V and J ends were trimmed by 5 bases and 2 bases, with 12 bases remaining between them. Germline CDR1 reads SGHVS; CDR2 reads FQNEAQ. CDR3 length: 14 amino acids. This chain's CDR3 is CASSRTRGQETQYF. The CDR3 DNA reads as TGTGCCAGCAGCCGAACTAGGGGGCAAGAGACCCAGTACTTC.

This clonotype was found many times. V usage is TRBV24-1 and J usage is TRBJ2-3, with D perhaps assigned TRBD1 or TRBD2 (5 bases each). The CDR3 loop spans 15 amino acids. Trimming took 5 bases from V and 2 from J, leaving 13 bases between them. Germline lookup yields CDR1 KGHDR and CDR2 SFDVKD. The CDR3 region has the DNA TGTGCCACCAGTGCTGGGACCTACTACACAGATACGCAGTATTTT. Protein product: CATSAGTYYTDTQYF.

The chain joins TRBV5-4 to TRBJ2-3, with 10 positions matching TRBD2. Trimming at V came to 3 bases and at J to 0 bases, leaving 16 bases not matched to a gene. The germline V gene encodes CDR1 SGHNT and CDR2 YYREEE (reference sequence). This CDR3 is 20 amino acids long. DNA for the CDR3: TGTGCCAGCAGCTCACCCAGCTTGGGGCTAGCGGGGGTGAGCACAGATACGCAGTATTTT. Protein product: CASSSPSLGLAGVSTDTQYF.

This clonotype came up a few times. This chain uses TRBV2 with TRBJ2-7, with D hard to call. V lost 5 bases, J lost 5 bases, and 10 bases lay in between. CDR1 SNHLY and CDR2 FYNNEI come from the germline V gene. This CDR3 contains 12 residues. The CDR3 reads CASSPINHEQYF. The CDR3 region has the DNA TGTGCCAGCAGTCCGATTAACCACGAGCAGTACTTC.

This clonotype was counted at least ten times. The chain couples TRBV2 to TRBJ2-1; tentatively, D is TRBD1 (5 bases). Germline V CDR1 and CDR2: SNHLY, FYNNEI. The CDR3 is 14 residues long. V was pared by 7 bases and J by 7 bases, with 17 bases between. The CDR3 is CASTSGALRNEQFF. CDR3 DNA sequence: TGTGCCAGCACCTCTGGGGCCCTCAGAAATGAGCAGTTCTTC.

CDR3 in DNA: TGCGCCAGCAGCCACCTGACCCAGACTCAGAACACCGGGGAGCTGTTTTTT. Translation: CASSHLTQTQNTGELFF. This chain joins TRBV5-1 and TRBJ2-2; no clear D gene. The length of the CDR3 is 17 residues. Germline values: CDR1 SGHRS, CDR2 YFSETQ. Trimming pared 4 bases from V and 1 base from J, leaving 17 bases between.

V is TRBV6-5 and J is TRBJ1-4; TRBD1 might be the D (5 bases). This CDR3 has 15 residues. The germline V and J ends were trimmed by 8 bases and 7 bases, with 20 bases remaining between them. The germline V gene has CDR1 MNHEY and CDR2 SVGAGI. Here the CDR3 reads CASGGGLGIVEKLFF. CDR3 nucleotide sequence: TGTGCCAGCGGCGGGGGGTTGGGAATTGTTGAAAAACTGTTTTTT.

This chain joins TRBV4-3 and TRBJ2-5; the D gene is possibly TRBD2 (5 bases). The V gene's germline CDR1 is LGHNA and CDR2 YSLEER. The CDR3 is made up of 14 amino acids. Trimming removed 1 base from V and 5 bases from J, with 11 bases in between. The CDR3 nucleotides read TGCGCCAGCAGCCAAGCGGTAGCGCGGGAGACCCAGTACTTC. It is translated as CASSQAVARETQYF.

The V gene is TRBV7-2, the J gene TRBJ2-3; D may correspond to TRBD1 or TRBD2 (5 bases each). The germline V gene encodes CDR1 SGHTA and CDR2 FQGNSA. The CDR3 contains 13 residues. The V end lost 6 bases, the J end lost 7 bases, and 14 bases lay between the germline ends. CDR3 nucleotides: TGTGCCAGCAGGCCACAGGTCGGGAATACGCAGTATTTT. Translation: CASRPQVGNTQYF.

This sequence joins TRBV2 and TRBJ2-3; D tentatively fits TRBD1 or TRBD2 (5 bases each). CDR3 length: 13 amino acids. Trimming shortened V by 11 bases and J by 1 base, and 13 bases separated the two germline ends. CDR1 is SNHLY and CDR2 is FYNNEI in the germline V gene. DNA for the CDR3: TGTGCCGTAGGGGACGCTCGCACAGATACGCAGTATTTT. Translation: CAVGDARTDTQYF.

This clonotype was counted a few times. The rearrangement joins TRBV7-9 to TRBJ2-1; D is perhaps TRBD1 (7 bases). V was shortened by 4 bases and J by 2 bases, with 18 bases between the two germline ends. CDR3 length: 17 residues. CDR1 is SEHNR, CDR2 FQNEAQ, per germline (reference sequence). CDR3 in amino acids: CASSSNSRDRTYNEQFF. CDR3 bases: TGTGCCAGCAGCTCTAACTCGCGGGACAGAACCTACAATGAGCAGTTCTTC.

The sample holds many counts of this clonotype. J is TRBJ2-7 and V is TRBV10-3; the match to TRBD1 covers 9 bases. Trimming took 8 bases from V and 3 from J; bases not matched to a gene: 5. Germline CDR1 is ENHRY and CDR2 is SYGVKD. This CDR3 region has 13 residues. This CDR3 is CAIPRTGDYEQYF. For the CDR3, the DNA is TGTGCCATCCCCCGGACAGGGGACTACGAGCAGTACTTC.

This clonotype was seen more than once but under ten times. The chain joins TRBV11-1 to TRBJ2-1, with TRBD2 matching over 7 bases. The CDR3 is 15 residues long. V trimming: 3 bases; J trimming: 4 bases; junction bases outside the gene matches: 6. From germline, CDR1 is SGHAT and CDR2 FQDESV (reference sequence). In DNA form, the CDR3 reads TGTGCCAGCAGCTTTACAAGCGGGGCATACAATGAGCAGTTCTTC. This translates into CASSFTSGAYNEQFF.

As DNA, the CDR3 is TGCAGTGCTCCAGACTCGGCTCCCTACGAGCAGTACTTC. Its protein is CSAPDSAPYEQYF. This sequence joins TRBV20-1 and TRBJ2-7; D gene uncertain. The CDR3 spans 13 residues. Germline loops: CDR1 DFQATT, CDR2 SNEGSKA (reference sequence). V lost 5 bases, J lost 2 bases, and 13 bases lay in between.

In its sample, this clonotype was seen a few times. The chain couples TRBV11-2 to TRBJ2-1; the D is unclear. The CDR3 covers 14 residues. CDR1 SGHAT and CDR2 FQNNGV come from the germline V gene. The ends were cut back, 0 bases at V and 7 bases at J, with 10 bases in the middle. The CDR3 spells CASSLEAGLNEQFF. For the CDR3, the DNA is TGTGCCAGCAGCTTAGAGGCAGGCCTGAATGAGCAGTTCTTC. Full variable domain (outside the CDR3, taken from reference TRBV11-2 and TRBJ2-1): EAGVAQSPRYKIIEKRQSVAFWCNPISGHATLYWYQQILGQGPKLLIQFQNNGVVDDSQLPKDRFSAERLKGVDSTLKIQPAKLEDSAVYLCASSLEAGLNEQFFGPGTRLTVL.

This clonotype has more than one count but fewer than ten. The chain uses TRBV7-6 and TRBJ2-7; D not resolved. Germline V gene lookup returns CDR1 SGHVS and CDR2 FNYEAQ. The CDR3 sequence is 15 residues long. V lost 2 bases and J lost 4, with 15 bases in between. The CDR3 loop is CASSLRPSFPYEQYF. The CDR3 DNA sequence: TGTGCCAGCAGCTTACGGCCATCGTTTCCGTACGAGCAGTACTTC.

This clonotype has only a few counts. The chain links TRBV7-2 to TRBJ1-1; D is uncertain. V lost 5 bases and J lost 1, with 8 bases in between. CDR1 and CDR2 (germline): SGHTA, FQGNSA. The CDR3 runs to 13 residues. CDR3 coding DNA: TGTGCCAGCAGCGTATACAGGAACACTGAAGCTTTCTTT. Translating it yields CASSVYRNTEAFF.

The sample holds a few counts of this clonotype. V gene TRBV29-1 combines with J gene TRBJ1-1; the D is unclear. The CDR3 contains 16 residues. The V end lost 5 bases, the J end lost 0 bases, and 19 bases lay between the germline ends. Per the germline V gene, CDR1 is SQVTM and CDR2 is ANQGSEA. This chain's CDR3 is CSVLGVGGPMNTEAFF. The CDR3 DNA is TGCAGCGTTCTGGGAGTTGGAGGCCCCATGAACACTGAAGCTTTCTTT.

V gene TRBV5-1 combines with J gene TRBJ2-5, with 14 bases matching TRBD2. The V gene's germline CDR1 is SGHRS and CDR2 YFSETQ. V gave up 3 bases and J gave up 8 bases; unmatched junction bases: 6. The CDR3 runs to 15 residues. CDR3 coding DNA: TGCGCCAGCAGCTCGACTAGCGGGGGGGTGAGCACCCAGTACTTC. Protein product: CASSSTSGGVSTQYF.

Remarks on this clonotype: A read error may be the cause here, since a much bigger clone is one base away. This chain links TRBV28 with TRBJ2-5; TRBD2 might be the D (7 bases). CDR1 is MDHEN, CDR2 SYDVKM, per germline. The V gene lost 4 bases and the J gene lost 8 bases, with 14 bases spanning the gap. CDR3 length equals 13 residues. CDR3 sequence: CASSCRGATTQYF. The CDR3 region has the DNA TGTGCCAGCAGTTGCCGGGGGGCCACCACCCAGTACTTC.

This chain uses TRBV5-1 with TRBJ2-7; no firm D call. V was clipped by 0 bases and J by 3 bases, with 7 bases between them. The germline gives CDR1 SGHRS, CDR2 YFSETQ. The CDR3 totals 13 residues. As DNA, the CDR3 is TGCGCCAGCAGCTTGGAAGGATACTACGAGCAGTACTTC. It yields the protein CASSLEGYYEQYF. The whole variable domain, remainder taken from reference TRBV5-1 and TRBJ2-7, is KAGVTQTPRYLIKTRGQQVTLSCSPISGHRSVSWYQQTPGQGLQFLFEYFSETQRNKGNFPGRFSGRQFSNSRSEMNVSTLELGDSALYLCASSLEGYYEQYFGPGTRLTVT.

V and J are TRBV28 and TRBJ2-7, with D perhaps TRBD1 (6 bases). The germline V gene has CDR1 MDHEN and CDR2 SYDVKM. The CDR3 runs 15 residues. Trimming took off 6 bases at V and 3 bases at J, with 18 bases between the two ends. The CDR3 sequence: CASSPWVGTNYEQYF. The CDR3 nucleotides are TGTGCCAGCAGCCCCTGGGTCGGGACAAACTACGAGCAGTACTTC.

This clonotype has ten or more counts. The V call is TRBV19, the J call TRBJ1-5; D call uncertain. This CDR3 is built from 14 residues. The germline gives CDR1 LNHDA, CDR2 SQIVND (reference sequence). Trimming took 5 bases from V and 7 from J, leaving 15 bases between them. The CDR3 nucleotides read TGTGCCAGTAGTCCCTCGAGTGATGGGCAGCCCCAGCATTTT. This codes for CASSPSSDGQPQHF.

This clonotype was detected many times. V usage is TRBV4-1 and J usage is TRBJ2-5; D possibly matches TRBD1 or TRBD2 (5 bases each). Germline V gives CDR1 MGHRA, CDR2 YSYEKL. Trimming left V 4 bases short and J 1 base short, with 13 bases between. The length of the CDR3 is 15 residues. The CDR3 DNA sequence: TGCGCCAGCAGCCCGGGACGGAATATCCAAGAGACCCAGTACTTC. It translates to CASSPGRNIQETQYF.

The chain employs TRBV12-3 or TRBV12-4 and TRBJ1-4; D is perhaps TRBD1 (5 bases). With 3 bases removed from V and 8 bases from J, the gap between germline ends came to 13 bases. The CDR3 runs 14 residues. This CDR3 reads CASSFSGRLEKLFF. The CDR3 DNA reads TGTGCCAGCAGTTTCTCAGGGCGGCTGGAAAAACTGTTTTTT.

This clonotype was seen more than once but under ten times. The chain uses TRBV15 and TRBJ2-2, with D hard to call. Per the germline V gene, CDR1 is LNHNV and CDR2 is YYDKDF (reference sequence). Trimming removed 9 bases from V and 1 base from J, with 9 bases in between. The CDR3 sequence is 13 residues long. CDR3 protein: CATQHLNTGELFF. The CDR3, as DNA: TGTGCCACTCAACACCTGAACACCGGGGAGCTGTTTTTT.

This chain's CDR3 is CASSPVPRAGNTIYF. The DNA of the CDR3 is TGTGCCAGCTCACCGGTGCCTAGAGCTGGAAACACCATATATTTT. The J gene is TRBJ1-3, the V gene TRBV18; D ambiguous. The germline CDR1 and CDR2 sequences are KGHSH and LQKENI. The CDR3 runs 15 residues. The V end was cut by 3 bases, the J end by 2 bases, with 11 bases between.

This clonotype turned up a few times. The J gene is TRBJ1-2, the V gene TRBV18; no reliable D call. V lost 3 bases, J lost 6 bases, and 5 bases lay in between. CDR1 KGHSH and CDR2 LQKENI come from the germline V gene. This CDR3 region has 11 residues. The CDR3 coding sequence is TGTGCCAGCTCACCGAAGGATGGCTACACCTTC. Translated, it gives CASSPKDGYTF.

Many counts were recorded for this clonotype. The CDR3 sequence is CASSLRGQGAISSYNEQFF. CDR3 sequence (DNA): TGTGCCAGCAGCCTGCGGGGACAGGGGGCCATAAGCTCCTACAATGAGCAGTTCTTC. This rearrangement joins TRBV7-6 to TRBJ2-1; 12 bases match TRBD1. The CDR3 contains 19 residues. Germline CDR1 is SGHVS and CDR2 is FNYEAQ. After removal of 5 bases from V and 0 bases from J, the junction contained 11 bases not matched to a gene.

This clonotype was detected ten times or more. The V call is TRBV20-1, the J call TRBJ1-1; D possibly corresponds to TRBD1 (5 bases). Trimming took 3 bases from V and 8 from J, leaving 13 bases between them. The V gene's germline CDR1 is DFQATT and CDR2 SNEGSKA (reference sequence). This CDR3 has 12 amino acids. The CDR3 sequence: CSASDRGPEAFF. The CDR3 DNA sequence: TGCAGTGCTAGCGACCGGGGCCCCGAAGCTTTCTTT.

This clonotype appeared a few times. J is TRBJ2-3 and V is TRBV4-2; D is possibly TRBD2 (6 bases). Trimming stripped 0 bases from V and 6 bases from J, with 7 bases between. The length of the CDR3 is 13 residues. Germline V gene data show CDR1 as LGHNA and CDR2 as YNFKEQ. CDR3 sequence reads: CASSQEAGDTQYF. The CDR3 DNA reads as TGTGCCAGCAGCCAAGAGGCGGGGGATACGCAGTATTTT.